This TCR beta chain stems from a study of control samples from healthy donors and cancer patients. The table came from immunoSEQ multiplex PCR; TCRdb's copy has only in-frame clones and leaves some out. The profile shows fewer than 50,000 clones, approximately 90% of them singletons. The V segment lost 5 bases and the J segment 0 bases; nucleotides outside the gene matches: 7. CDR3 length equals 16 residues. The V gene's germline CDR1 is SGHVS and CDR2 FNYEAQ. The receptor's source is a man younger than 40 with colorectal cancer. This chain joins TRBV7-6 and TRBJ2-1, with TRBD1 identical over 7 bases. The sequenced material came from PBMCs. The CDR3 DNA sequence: TGTGCCAGCAGCCGTACCGGGACAGCCTCCTACAATGAGCAGTTCTTC. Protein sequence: CASSRTGTASYNEQFF.